The clone carrying this T cell receptor (beta chain) was found once. Some clones are missing from TCRdb's copy, which holds only in-frame ones; the method was immunoSEQ multiplex PCR. The sample yields around 250,000 clones, about nine tenths seen once. The ends were cut back, 6 bases at V and 0 bases at J, with 9 bases in the middle. Germline V gene data show CDR1 as KGHSH and CDR2 as LQKENI. There are 13 residues in the CDR3. The data were obtained in a study of blood T cell repertoires in COVID-19. The sequence was collected from a middle-aged man with active or convalescent COVID-19. Sequencing was performed on peripheral blood. The chain carries TRBV18 and TRBJ2-7, with D uncertain. The CDR3 reads CASSRDSSYEQYF. CDR3 coding DNA: TGTGCCAGCTCGCGAGACTCCTCCTACGAGCAGTACTTC.